This TCR beta chain is drawn from a study of blood T cell repertoires in COVID-19. Germline CDR1 MGHDK, CDR2 SYGVNS. V trimming: 9 bases; J trimming: 2 bases; junction bases outside the gene matches: 12. This CDR3 is built from 15 residues. Produced via immunoSEQ multiplex PCR; TCRdb's table is partial and in-frame only. Here the sample spans around 200,000 clones, around 87% being singletons. The genes are TRBV25-1 and TRBJ2-5; TRBD2 aligns across 7 bases. The receptor was derived from a man aged 35-49 years with active or convalescent COVID-19. Material for sequencing was peripheral blood. The CDR3 DNA follows: TGTGCCAGTTGCCCATGGAGCGGGGATCAAGAGACCCAGTACTTC. Amino acids: CASCPWSGDQETQYF.